The rows below give T cell receptor beta chains drawn from one sample of a study of glioma-infiltrating T cells after dendritic cell vaccination. TCRdb's table, derived via immunoSEQ multiplex PCR, lists solely in-frame clones and lacks some. In the table there are approximately 100,000 clones, 70% to 80% of which are singletons. The sample in question was blood, obtained before dendritic cell vaccination. The source of these receptors is a human donor with glioblastoma. Each CDR3 is given with its conserved first and last residue. D genes are given only for firm matches. Size is stated for part of the rows, as once, few or many counts, or as a class when the clone is expanded.

J gene: TRBJ1-1; V gene: TRBV30; clone size: .; D gene: TRBD1; CDR3 DNA: TGTGCCTGGAGCCGCGACAGGGGGCTCATGAACACTGAAGCTTTCTTT; CDR3 protein: CAWSRDRGLMNTEAFF
J gene: TRBJ2-7; V gene: TRBV11-2; clone size: .; D gene: TRBD2; CDR3 DNA: TGTGCCAGCAGCCTAGGACTAGCCTACGAGCAGTACTTC; CDR3 protein: CASSLGLAYEQYF
J gene: TRBJ1-2; V gene: TRBV2; clone size: .; D gene: .; CDR3 DNA: TGTGCCAGCGCAGCACGGGGGACCAACTATGGCTACACCTTC; CDR3 protein: CASAARGTNYGYTF
J gene: TRBJ2-2; V gene: TRBV7-3; clone size: .; D gene: TRBD1; CDR3 DNA: TGTGCCAGCAGCTTGGGACAGGGAGCCACCGGGGAGCTGTTTTTT; CDR3 protein: CASSLGQGATGELFF
J gene: TRBJ1-2; V gene: TRBV29-1; clone size: .; D gene: .; CDR3 DNA: TGCAGCGTTGACAGGGGAACGGCTAACTATGGCTACACCTTC; CDR3 protein: CSVDRGTANYGYTF
J gene: TRBJ1-2; V gene: TRBV20-1; clone size: .; D gene: .; CDR3 DNA: TGCAGTGCTAGCGACTTCCCCGGCTACACCTTC; CDR3 protein: CSASDFPGYTF
J gene: TRBJ2-5; V gene: TRBV29-1; clone size: once; D gene: .; CDR3 DNA: TGCAGCGTTACTTCCTCCGGTGGAGAGACCCAGTACTTC; CDR3 protein: CSVTSSGGETQYF
J gene: TRBJ1-2; V gene: TRBV5-1; clone size: few; D gene: TRBD1; CDR3 DNA: TGCGCCAGCAGCTTGGTTCTGGGACAGTCCTATGGCTACACCTTC; CDR3 protein: CASSLVLGQSYGYTF
J gene: TRBJ2-7; V gene: TRBV5-5; clone size: once; D gene: .; CDR3 DNA: TGTGCCAGCAGCAAGGACGGGAACTCCTACGAGCAGTACTTC; CDR3 protein: CASSKDGNSYEQYF
J gene: TRBJ1-1; V gene: TRBV16; clone size: .; D gene: .; CDR3 DNA: TGTGCCAGCAGCGGAAGACAACGCCTTGAAGCTTTCTTT; CDR3 protein: CASSGRQRLEAFF
J gene: TRBJ2-3; V gene: TRBV10-3; clone size: .; D gene: .; CDR3 DNA: TGTGCCATCAGCCTAGGGGGGGATCTCACAGATACGCAGTATTTT; CDR3 protein: CAISLGGDLTDTQYF
J gene: TRBJ2-3; V gene: TRBV5-1; clone size: .; D gene: .; CDR3 DNA: TGCGCCAGCAGCCTTAACACAGATACGCAGTATTTT; CDR3 protein: CASSLNTDTQYF
J gene: TRBJ2-1; V gene: TRBV18; clone size: .; D gene: .; CDR3 DNA: TGTGCCAGCTCACCACCTCTGAATGAGCAGTTCTTC; CDR3 protein: CASSPPLNEQFF
J gene: TRBJ1-2; V gene: TRBV19; clone size: few; D gene: .; CDR3 DNA: TGTGCCAGTAGGGCTTCGGGTCCCCGCCTTCAGGGGTCAAACTATGGCTACACCTTC; CDR3 protein: CASRASGPRLQGSNYGYTF
J gene: TRBJ2-7; V gene: TRBV27; clone size: once; D gene: TRBD1; CDR3 DNA: TGTGCCAGCACCCCGGGACAGGGATACGAGCAGTACTTC; CDR3 protein: CASTPGQGYEQYF
J gene: TRBJ2-2; V gene: TRBV7-6; clone size: .; D gene: .; CDR3 DNA: TGTGCCAGCAGCTTAAACAGCGGTACGAACACCGGGGAGCTGTTTTTT; CDR3 protein: CASSLNSGTNTGELFF
J gene: TRBJ1-5; V gene: TRBV7-8; clone size: .; D gene: TRBD1; CDR3 DNA: TGTGCCAGCAGCCCGGCTGGGACAGGGGTTCAGCCCCAGCATTTT; CDR3 protein: CASSPAGTGVQPQHF
J gene: TRBJ2-1; V gene: TRBV7-9; clone size: .; D gene: .; CDR3 DNA: TGTGCCGGACTCCGGGACTACAATGAGCAGTTCTTC; CDR3 protein: CAGLRDYNEQFF
J gene: TRBJ2-3; V gene: TRBV7-6; clone size: .; D gene: .; CDR3 DNA: TGTGCCAGCAGCTTAGTAGGAGGGAGCACAGATACGCAGTATTTT; CDR3 protein: CASSLVGGSTDTQYF
J gene: TRBJ2-1; V gene: TRBV27; clone size: .; D gene: .; CDR3 DNA: TGTGCCAGTACCCGGCTAGGAGTACACAATGAGCAGTTCTTC; CDR3 protein: CASTRLGVHNEQFF
J gene: TRBJ2-1; V gene: TRBV6-6; clone size: medium-sized; D gene: TRBD2; CDR3 DNA: TGTGCCAGCAGTCTCACTAGCGGGGCTAACAATGAGCAGTTCTTC; CDR3 protein: CASSLTSGANNEQFF
J gene: TRBJ1-2; V gene: TRBV6-5; clone size: .; D gene: .; CDR3 DNA: TGTGCCAGCAAAGGCAGCGCCCATGGCTACACCTTC; CDR3 protein: CASKGSAHGYTF
J gene: TRBJ2-3; V gene: TRBV7-8; clone size: .; D gene: .; CDR3 DNA: TGTGCCAGCAGCTTGGGGGGCGGGAGTGGAGATACGCAGTATTTT; CDR3 protein: CASSLGGGSGDTQYF
J gene: TRBJ2-1; V gene: TRBV9; clone size: .; D gene: TRBD2; CDR3 DNA: TGTGCCAGCAGCGTCGTAGTCGGAGTAGCGGGGAGGAATGAGCAGTTCTTC; CDR3 protein: CASSVVVGVAGRNEQFF
J gene: TRBJ2-1; V gene: TRBV4-1; clone size: few; D gene: .; CDR3 DNA: TGCGCCAGCAGCCGCCTGGGCCGCAGCTCCTACAATGAGCAGTTCTTC; CDR3 protein: CASSRLGRSSYNEQFF
J gene: TRBJ1-2; V gene: TRBV2; clone size: .; D gene: .; CDR3 DNA: TGTGCCAGCAGTGAAGGCAGGAATGATGGCTACACCTTC; CDR3 protein: CASSEGRNDGYTF
J gene: TRBJ2-5; V gene: TRBV12-5; clone size: .; D gene: TRBD1; CDR3 DNA: TGTGCTAGTGGTTTGGTACAAGGGGGCAGGGAGACCCAGTACTTC; CDR3 protein: CASGLVQGGRETQYF
J gene: TRBJ1-5; V gene: TRBV28; clone size: .; D gene: .; CDR3 DNA: TGTGCCAGCACCACCCTGGGGGGAGGCCAGCCCCAGCATTTT; CDR3 protein: CASTTLGGGQPQHF
J gene: TRBJ1-2; V gene: TRBV10-3; clone size: .; D gene: .; CDR3 DNA: TGTGCCATCAGTAGGAGGGACGGAAAGGGCTACACCTTC; CDR3 protein: CAISRRDGKGYTF
J gene: TRBJ2-1; V gene: TRBV4-1; clone size: .; D gene: TRBD1; CDR3 DNA: TGCGCCAGCAGCCAAGATCTGTGGGACAGACGCAATGAGCAGTTCTTC; CDR3 protein: CASSQDLWDRRNEQFF
J gene: TRBJ1-2; V gene: TRBV6-4; clone size: .; D gene: TRBD1; CDR3 DNA: TGTGCCAGCAGGCGGGACAGGGACGGGGGCTACACCTTC; CDR3 protein: CASRRDRDGGYTF
J gene: TRBJ1-2; V gene: TRBV19; clone size: .; D gene: TRBD1; CDR3 DNA: TGTGCCAGTAGTTTCGCCAGGGGGCAGGGCTATGGCTACACCTTC; CDR3 protein: CASSFARGQGYGYTF
J gene: TRBJ1-2; V gene: TRBV6-1; clone size: once; D gene: .; CDR3 DNA: TGTGCCAGCAGTGAAACAGAGAACTATGGCTACACCTTC; CDR3 protein: CASSETENYGYTF
J gene: TRBJ2-1; V gene: TRBV7-2; clone size: .; D gene: .; CDR3 DNA: TGTGCCAGCAGCCCGCAGGTGAATAGGAATGAGCAGTTCTTC; CDR3 protein: CASSPQVNRNEQFF
J gene: TRBJ1-3; V gene: TRBV28; clone size: .; D gene: .; CDR3 DNA: TGTGCCAGCAGTCGACCAGGTCAAGTCGGCGGAAACACCATATATTTT; CDR3 protein: CASSRPGQVGGNTIYF
J gene: TRBJ1-1; V gene: TRBV5-8; clone size: .; D gene: .; CDR3 DNA: TGTGCCAGCAGCCCACCATTCGGGGGTCCAATGAACACTGAAGCTTTCTTT; CDR3 protein: CASSPPFGGPMNTEAFF
J gene: TRBJ1-3; V gene: TRBV4-2; clone size: .; D gene: TRBD1; CDR3 DNA: TGTGCCAGCAGCCGCACCGGGACAGACTCTGGAAACACCATATATTTT; CDR3 protein: CASSRTGTDSGNTIYF
J gene: TRBJ1-2; V gene: TRBV10-1; clone size: few; D gene: .; CDR3 DNA: TGCGCCAGCAGTGAAGCCAGGGGTGGTGGCTACACCTTC; CDR3 protein: CASSEARGGGYTF
J gene: TRBJ1-5; V gene: TRBV27; clone size: .; D gene: .; CDR3 DNA: TGTGCCAGCAGCCCCGGGGGTGGGTCTCGGAATCAGCCCCAGCATTTT; CDR3 protein: CASSPGGGSRNQPQHF
J gene: TRBJ1-2; V gene: TRBV6-1; clone size: .; D gene: .; CDR3 DNA: TGTGCCAGCAGTGTTGGAGGACAGTCGGGTGGCTACACCTTC; CDR3 protein: CASSVGGQSGGYTF
J gene: TRBJ2-2; V gene: TRBV6-6; clone size: .; D gene: TRBD2; CDR3 DNA: TGTGCCAGCAGTTCCGGGGGGACCGGGGAGCTGTTTTTT; CDR3 protein: CASSSGGTGELFF
J gene: TRBJ2-3; V gene: TRBV30; clone size: few; D gene: TRBD2; CDR3 DNA: TGTGCCTGGAGCGTGACTAGCGGGAGGTCTGATACGCAGTATTTT; CDR3 protein: CAWSVTSGRSDTQYF
J gene: TRBJ2-3; V gene: TRBV21-1; clone size: many; D gene: .; CDR3 DNA: TGTGCCAGCAGCAAAGTTCTGACTAGCGGGGGGGAGGATTTAAGCACAGATACGCAGTATTTT; CDR3 protein: CASSKVLTSGGEDLSTDTQYF
J gene: TRBJ2-4; V gene: TRBV4-1; clone size: once; D gene: TRBD2; CDR3 DNA: TGCGCCAGCAGCCAAGAATCCCCTAGCGGGAGGCGACACATTCAGTACTTC; CDR3 protein: CASSQESPSGRRHIQYF
J gene: TRBJ2-1; V gene: TRBV28; clone size: .; D gene: TRBD2; CDR3 DNA: TGTGCCAGCAGCCCCCCCGGGACTATGCACAATGAGCAGTTCTTC; CDR3 protein: CASSPPGTMHNEQFF
J gene: TRBJ1-1; V gene: TRBV6-5; clone size: .; D gene: TRBD1; CDR3 DNA: TGTGCCAGCAGCCGAGCCGGGACAGGGAACACTGAAGCTTTCTTT; CDR3 protein: CASSRAGTGNTEAFF
J gene: TRBJ1-6; V gene: TRBV9; clone size: .; D gene: TRBD1; CDR3 DNA: TGTGCCAGCACCAGGGGGTTGGGGAATTCACCCCTCCACTTT; CDR3 protein: CASTRGLGNSPLHF
J gene: TRBJ2-7; V gene: TRBV6-5; clone size: .; D gene: .; CDR3 DNA: TGTGCCAGCAGTTACGCGCGGGGCCGGTACGAGCAGTACTTC; CDR3 protein: CASSYARGRYEQYF